This note documents a single T cell receptor beta chain sequence. Its antigen is not known. The data are from a study of shared clonotypes between healthy human individuals. Regarding the study as a whole: Across a handful of donors, naive CD4 shared around 5.3%, naive CD8 over 3%, memory CD4 less than 2.5%, memory CD8 0.4% to 0.5%. Naive subsets generally exceeded memory subsets in estimated richness.

Naive CD8 isolation took CD45RO-negative cells positively selected for CCR7 and excluded terminally differentiated effector memory CD45RA+ cells. CDR1 and CDR2 from the germline V gene are SGHAT and FQNNGV. The CDR3 spans 14 residues. Deletions cut 3 bases from V and 5 bases from J, with 13 bases between. Samples underwent the assay at deep level. Produced via immunoSEQ multiplex PCR; TCRdb's table is partial and in-frame only. The data contain roughly 2.1 million clones, around 93% of them singletons. Sequencing used naive CD8+ T cells from PBMCs. The sequence was obtained from a man between 18 and 29 years old in good health. Some clones in this sample may be carry-over from other donors' samples. The chain couples TRBV11-2 to TRBJ1-1; tentative D call: TRBD1 (5 bases). The CDR3 sequence: CASSFRGGRTEAFF. The DNA of the CDR3 is TGTGCCAGCAGCTTCCGCGGGGGAAGGACTGAAGCTTTCTTT.